The sequence of this TCR beta chain was determined in a study of T cells in Graves' hyperthyroidism and ophthalmopathy. The study's findings and limits: Most expanded thyroid clonotypes above 0.001 also appeared in blood. Ophthalmopathy stood apart from stable hyperthyroidism in a 13 V-J model.

The germline gives CDR1 LNHNV, CDR2 YYDKDF (reference sequence). This CDR3 is 16 amino acids long. Amplified TCR beta CDR3 regions derived from RNA transcripts. RT-PCR in the first round (using the HTBI primer set) targeted the TCR CDR3. TCRdb processed the multiplex PCR reads anew with MiXCR; each CDR3 protein has one entry. The sample has more than 95,000 distinct CDR3 sequences; 47% are singletons. Concerning this clonotype itself: Its antigen remains unidentified. An end of the junction differs from the germline gene, which may be a read error.

If no ophthalmopathy progression occurred within 18 months, Graves' hyperthyroidism was stable. The V and J genes are TRBV15 and TRBJ2-2; TRBD1 agrees at 9 bases. The source is a man aged 35 to 55 with Graves' hyperthyroidism. Sequencing was performed on blood. Written as DNA, the CDR3 is TGTGCCGCCAGCAGAGGGGGACAGGGTTTGATGGGGGAGCCGTTTTTT. Translated, it gives CAASRGGQGLMGEPFF. Full variable domain (outside the CDR3, taken from reference TRBV15 and TRBJ2-2): DAMVIQNPRYQVTQFGKPVTLSCSQTLNHNVMYWYQQKSSQAPKLLFHYYDKDFNNEADTPDNFQSRRPNTSFCFLDIRSPGLGDTAMYLCAASRGGQGLMGEPFFGEGSRLTVL.